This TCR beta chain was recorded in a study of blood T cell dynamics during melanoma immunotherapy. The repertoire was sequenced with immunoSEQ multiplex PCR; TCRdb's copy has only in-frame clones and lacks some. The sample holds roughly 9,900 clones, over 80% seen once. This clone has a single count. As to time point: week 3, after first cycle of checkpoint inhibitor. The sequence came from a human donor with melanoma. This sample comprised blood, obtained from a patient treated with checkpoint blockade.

CDR3 sequence (DNA): TGCAGCGTCCTAGGACAGGGGTACGAGCAGTACTTC. Its protein is CSVLGQGYEQYF. The chain carries TRBV29-1 and TRBJ2-7; 9 positions agree with TRBD1. The CDR3 runs to 12 residues. Trimming removed 6 bases from V and 4 bases from J; junction bases left unmatched: 4. The germline CDR1 and CDR2 sequences are SQVTM and ANQGSEA.